This TCR beta chain was documented in a study of T cell repertoires in cytomegalovirus infection. Turning to the study itself: Both CMV infection and a matching HLA type were indicated by public TCR beta signatures.

TCRdb ran MiXCR on the reads and lists one entry per CDR3 protein. Of approximately 500,000 distinct CDR3 sequences listed, approximately 16% are singletons. The study's findings and limits: Frequencies of public TCR beta families were cumulated, and this identified carriers of CMV plus the relevant HLA. CMV-specific HLA-C-restricted TCR beta clonotypes dominated the ex vivo response.

The table lists this clonotype with a count of one. Its antigen is undetermined. Mismatch with germline at one junction end may stem from a read error. Sequencing was done on a sample of CD8+ T cells from PBMCs. This TCR came from a human donor in good health (CMV status not recorded). Some clones in this sample may be carry-over from other donors' samples.

The CDR3 sequence: CASSQDSPAQPQRF. CDR3 in DNA: TGTGCCAGCAGCCAAGATAGTCCCGCTCAGCCCCAGCGTTTT. The chain recombines TRBV4-2 with TRBJ1-5; no firm D call. Germline CDR1 reads LGHNA; CDR2 reads YNFKEQ. CDR3 size: 14 residues.